This T cell receptor (beta chain) came from a study of blood T cell repertoires in COVID-19. Study background: Acute and convalescent COVID-19 samples came from the United States, Italy and Spain. PBMCs, B-cell-depleted T cells, or T cells were the source of the cDNA or gDNA that made up the material.

Trimming at V came to 5 bases and at J to 7 bases, leaving 7 bases not matched to a gene. The CDR3 is 15 residues long. Germline CDR1 reads SNHLY; CDR2 reads FYNNEI. In the original analysis: Researchers report that nucleated cell counts were estimated from reference gene primer amplification. Clones were read by immunoSEQ multiplex PCR, and TCRdb kept only the in-frame ones, dropping some. That table furnishes V, J and clone size, whereas the DNA furnished D and trimming. Of approximately 190,000 clones in the sample, 75% to 90% were seen once. J is TRBJ2-1 and V is TRBV2, with 11 bases matching TRBD2. This clonotype was sampled from a man aged 60 to 75 with acute or convalescent COVID-19. What was sequenced was peripheral blood. Here the CDR3 DNA reads TGTGCCAGCAGTTTTACTAGCGGGAGAGGAAATGAGCAGTTCTTC. It is translated as CASSFTSGRGNEQFF. The full variable domain, with the rest looked up from reference TRBV2 and TRBJ2-1, is EPEVTQTPSHQVTQMGQEVILRCVPISNHLYFYWYRQILGQKVEFLVSFYNNEISEKSEIFDDQFSVERPDGSNFTLKIRSTKLEDSAMYFCASSFTSGRGNEQFFGPGTRLTVL.